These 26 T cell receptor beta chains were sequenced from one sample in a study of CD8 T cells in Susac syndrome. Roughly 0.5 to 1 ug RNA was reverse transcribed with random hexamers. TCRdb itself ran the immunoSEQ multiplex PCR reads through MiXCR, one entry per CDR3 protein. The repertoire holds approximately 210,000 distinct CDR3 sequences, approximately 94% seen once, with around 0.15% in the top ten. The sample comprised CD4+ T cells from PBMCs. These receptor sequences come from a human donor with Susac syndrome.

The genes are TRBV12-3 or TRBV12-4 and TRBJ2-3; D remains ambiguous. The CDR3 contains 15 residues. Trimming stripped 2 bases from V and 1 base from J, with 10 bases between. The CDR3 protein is CASSLNLGGTDTQYF. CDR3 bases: TGTGCCAGCAGTTTAAATCTAGGAGGCACAGATACGCAGTATTTT.

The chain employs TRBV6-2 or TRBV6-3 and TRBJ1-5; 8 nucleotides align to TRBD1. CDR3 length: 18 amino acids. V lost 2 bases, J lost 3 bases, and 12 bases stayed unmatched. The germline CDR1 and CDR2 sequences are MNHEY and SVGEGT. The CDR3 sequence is CASSYPLGDRSNNQPQHF. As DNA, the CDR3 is TGTGCCAGCAGTTACCCTCTTGGGGACAGGTCGAACAATCAGCCCCAGCATTTT.

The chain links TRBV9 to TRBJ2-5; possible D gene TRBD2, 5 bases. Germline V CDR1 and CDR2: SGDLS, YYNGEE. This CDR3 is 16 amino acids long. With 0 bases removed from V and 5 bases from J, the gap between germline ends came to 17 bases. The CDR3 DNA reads TGTGCCAGCAGCGTAGGACCCGAGGGCGCCGATGAGACCCAGTACTTC. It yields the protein CASSVGPEGADETQYF.

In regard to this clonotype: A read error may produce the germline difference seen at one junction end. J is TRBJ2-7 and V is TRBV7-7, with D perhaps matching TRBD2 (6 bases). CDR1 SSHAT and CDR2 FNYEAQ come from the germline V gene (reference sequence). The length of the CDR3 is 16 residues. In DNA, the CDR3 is TGTGCTAGCAGCCCCCTCGGGGGTCTCTTTGACTACGAGCAGTACTTC. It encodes CASSPLGGLFDYEQYF. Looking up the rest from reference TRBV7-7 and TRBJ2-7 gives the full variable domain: GAGVSQSPRYKVTKRGQDVTLRCDPISSHATLYWYQQALGQGPEFLTYFNYEAQPDKSGLPSDRFSAERPEGSISTLTIQRTEQRDSAMYRCASSPLGGLFDYEQYFGPGTRLTVT.

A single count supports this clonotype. The CDR3 sequence: CASSRLTGGRTEAFF. In DNA, the CDR3 is TGCGCCAGCAGTCGTCTCACAGGGGGTCGAACTGAAGCTTTCTTT. The chain employs TRBV5-1 and TRBJ1-1; 8 nucleotides agree with TRBD1. The germline CDR1 and CDR2 sequences are SGHRS and YFSETQ. The V and J ends lost 5 bases and 5 bases, in that order; junction bases with no gene match: 11. CDR3 length: 15 amino acids.

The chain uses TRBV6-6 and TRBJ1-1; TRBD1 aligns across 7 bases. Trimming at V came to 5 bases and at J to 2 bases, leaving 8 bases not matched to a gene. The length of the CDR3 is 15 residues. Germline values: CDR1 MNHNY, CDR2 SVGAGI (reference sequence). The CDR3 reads CASSSRRDSNTEAFF. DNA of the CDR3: TGTGCCAGCAGTAGTCGCCGGGACAGCAACACTGAAGCTTTCTTT.

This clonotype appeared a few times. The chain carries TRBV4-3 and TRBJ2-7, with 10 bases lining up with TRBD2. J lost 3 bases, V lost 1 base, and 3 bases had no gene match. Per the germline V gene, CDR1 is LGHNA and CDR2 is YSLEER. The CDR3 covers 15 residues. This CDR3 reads CASSQVPSGGYEQYF. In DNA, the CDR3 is TGCGCCAGCAGCCAAGTTCCTAGCGGGGGCTACGAGCAGTACTTC.

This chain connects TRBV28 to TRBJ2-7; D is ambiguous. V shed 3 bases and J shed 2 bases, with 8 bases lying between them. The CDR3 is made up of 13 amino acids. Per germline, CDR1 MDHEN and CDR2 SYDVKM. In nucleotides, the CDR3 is TGTGCCAGCAGTTTGGGGATCCCCTACGAGCAGTACTTC. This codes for CASSLGIPYEQYF.

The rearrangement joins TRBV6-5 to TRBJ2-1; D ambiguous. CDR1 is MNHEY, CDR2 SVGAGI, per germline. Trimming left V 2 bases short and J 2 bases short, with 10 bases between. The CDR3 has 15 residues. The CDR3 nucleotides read TGTGCCAGCAGTTACGGGCAGGCGACCTACAATGAGCAGTTCTTC. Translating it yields CASSYGQATYNEQFF.

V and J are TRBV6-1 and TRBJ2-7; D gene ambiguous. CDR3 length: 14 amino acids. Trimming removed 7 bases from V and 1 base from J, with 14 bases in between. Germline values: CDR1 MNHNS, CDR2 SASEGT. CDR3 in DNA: TGTGCCAGCACACCGCAAGGCGGATCCTACGAGCAGTACTTC. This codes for CASTPQGGSYEQYF.

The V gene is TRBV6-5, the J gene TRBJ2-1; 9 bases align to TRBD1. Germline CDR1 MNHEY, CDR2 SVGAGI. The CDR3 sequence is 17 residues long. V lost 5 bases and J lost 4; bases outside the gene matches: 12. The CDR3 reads CASSLSGPTGGYNEQFF. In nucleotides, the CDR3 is TGTGCCAGCAGTCTCTCGGGTCCGACAGGGGGGTACAATGAGCAGTTCTTC.

CDR3 protein: CASSSGTSAVEETQYF. The CDR3 DNA is TGTGCCAGCAGCTCGGGGACTAGCGCCGTCGAAGAGACCCAGTACTTC. The chain is built from TRBV5-4 and TRBJ2-5; TRBD2 agrees at 10 bases. The CDR3 contains 16 residues. Germline CDR1 SGHNT, CDR2 YYREEE (reference sequence). V shed 3 bases and J 3 bases; nucleotides not matched to a gene: 8.

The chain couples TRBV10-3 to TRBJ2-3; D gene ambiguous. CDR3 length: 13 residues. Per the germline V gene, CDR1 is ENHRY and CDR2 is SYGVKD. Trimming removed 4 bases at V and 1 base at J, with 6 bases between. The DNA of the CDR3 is TGTGCCATCAGTGGGCAAGGCACAGATACGCAGTATTTT. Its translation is CAISGQGTDTQYF.

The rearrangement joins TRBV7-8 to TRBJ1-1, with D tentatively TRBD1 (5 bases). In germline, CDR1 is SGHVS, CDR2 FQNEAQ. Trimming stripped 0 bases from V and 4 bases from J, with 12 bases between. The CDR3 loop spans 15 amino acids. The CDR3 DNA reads TGTGCCAGCAGCTTAGCGAATAGTGGGGGCACTGAAGCTTTCTTT. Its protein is CASSLANSGGTEAFF.

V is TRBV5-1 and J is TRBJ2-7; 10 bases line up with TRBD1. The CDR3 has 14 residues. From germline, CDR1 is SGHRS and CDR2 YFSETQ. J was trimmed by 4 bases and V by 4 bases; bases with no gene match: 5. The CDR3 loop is CASSAGTGVYEQYF. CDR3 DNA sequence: TGCGCCAGCAGCGCTGGGACAGGGGTTTACGAGCAGTACTTC.

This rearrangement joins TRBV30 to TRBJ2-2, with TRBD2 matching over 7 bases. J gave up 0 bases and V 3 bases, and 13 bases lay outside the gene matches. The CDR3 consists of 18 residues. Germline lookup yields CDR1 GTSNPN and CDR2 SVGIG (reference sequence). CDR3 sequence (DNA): TGTGCCTGGAGCGATAGTTATGGGGGGGGAACGAACACCGGGGAGCTGTTTTTT. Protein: CAWSDSYGGGTNTGELFF.

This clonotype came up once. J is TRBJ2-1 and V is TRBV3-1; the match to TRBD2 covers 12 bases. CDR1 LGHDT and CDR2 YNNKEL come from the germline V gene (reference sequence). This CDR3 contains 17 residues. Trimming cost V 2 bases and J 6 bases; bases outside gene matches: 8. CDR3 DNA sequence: TGTGCCAGCAGCCAACTCTCACGGACTAGCGGGGCCAATGAGCAGTTCTTC. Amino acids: CASSQLSRTSGANEQFF.

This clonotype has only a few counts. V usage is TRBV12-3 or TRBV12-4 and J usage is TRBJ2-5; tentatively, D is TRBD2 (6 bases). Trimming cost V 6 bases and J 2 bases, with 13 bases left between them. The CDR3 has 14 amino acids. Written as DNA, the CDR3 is TGTGCCAGCAGCTTGGGGGGACTTCAAGAGACCCAGTACTTC. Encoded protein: CASSLGGLQETQYF.

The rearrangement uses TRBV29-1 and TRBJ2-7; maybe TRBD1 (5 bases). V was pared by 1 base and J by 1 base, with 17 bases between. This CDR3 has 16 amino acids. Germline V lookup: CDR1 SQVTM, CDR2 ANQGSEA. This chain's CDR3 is CSVEVGWGRASYEQYF. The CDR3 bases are TGCAGCGTTGAAGTGGGTTGGGGCCGAGCGTCCTACGAGCAGTACTTC.

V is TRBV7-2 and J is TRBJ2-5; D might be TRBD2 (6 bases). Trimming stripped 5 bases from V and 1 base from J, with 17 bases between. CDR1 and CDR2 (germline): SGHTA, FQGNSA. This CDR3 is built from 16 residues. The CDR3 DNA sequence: TGTGCCAGCAGCATAAGGGACTTCCGAACCCAAGAGACCCAGTACTTC. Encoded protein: CASSIRDFRTQETQYF.

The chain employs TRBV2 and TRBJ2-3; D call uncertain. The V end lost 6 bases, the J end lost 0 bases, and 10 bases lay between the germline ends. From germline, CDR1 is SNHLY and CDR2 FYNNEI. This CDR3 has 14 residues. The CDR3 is CASRAQSSTDTQYF. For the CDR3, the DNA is TGTGCCAGCAGAGCCCAAAGTAGCACAGATACGCAGTATTTT.

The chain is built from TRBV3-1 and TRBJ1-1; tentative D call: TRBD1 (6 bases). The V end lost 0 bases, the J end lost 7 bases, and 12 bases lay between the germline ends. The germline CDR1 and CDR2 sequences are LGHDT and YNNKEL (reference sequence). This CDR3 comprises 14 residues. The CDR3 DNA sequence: TGTGCCAGCAGCCAAGATTTACAGGGAGGTGAAGCTTTCTTT. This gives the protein CASSQDLQGGEAFF. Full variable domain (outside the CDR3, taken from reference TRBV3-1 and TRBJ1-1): DTAVSQTPKYLVTQMGNDKSIKCEQNLGHDTMYWYKQDSKKFLKIMFSYNNKELIINETVPNRFSPKSPDKAHLNLHINSLELGDSAVYFCASSQDLQGGEAFFGQGTRLTVV.

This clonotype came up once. The CDR3 bases are TGTGCCAGCATCGATACAGGGTATGGCACTGAAGCTTTCTTT. This sequence encodes CASIDTGYGTEAFF. The V call is TRBV12-3 or TRBV12-4, the J call TRBJ1-1, with a tentative D call TRBD1 (6 bases). CDR3 length equals 14 residues. Deletions cut 7 bases from V and 4 bases from J, with 16 bases between.

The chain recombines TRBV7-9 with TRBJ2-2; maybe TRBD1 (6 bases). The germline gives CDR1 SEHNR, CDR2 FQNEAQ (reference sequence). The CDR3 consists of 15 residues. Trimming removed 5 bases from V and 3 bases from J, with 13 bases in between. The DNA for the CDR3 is TGTGCCAGCAGCCCACCTACAGGGTACACCGGGGAGCTGTTTTTT. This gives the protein CASSPPTGYTGELFF.

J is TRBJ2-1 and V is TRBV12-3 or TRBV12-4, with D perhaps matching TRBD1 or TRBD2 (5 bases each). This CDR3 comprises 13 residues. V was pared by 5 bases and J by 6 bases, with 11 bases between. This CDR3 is CASSPGPFNEQFF. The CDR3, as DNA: TGTGCCAGCAGTCCGGGACCGTTCAATGAGCAGTTCTTC.

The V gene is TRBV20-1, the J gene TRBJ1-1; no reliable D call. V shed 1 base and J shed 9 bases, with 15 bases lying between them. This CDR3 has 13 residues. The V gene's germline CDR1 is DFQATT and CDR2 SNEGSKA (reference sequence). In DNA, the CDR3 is TGCAGTGCTAGAGGGGAGCCTAGGCCTAAAGCTTTCTTT. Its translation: CSARGEPRPKAFF.